This TCR beta chain emerged from a study of blood T cells in healthy people across ages. Researchers isolated at least 6 million PBMCs per sample. The CDR3 length is 15 residues. Trimming shortened V by 6 bases and J by 6 bases, and 21 bases separated the two germline ends. Germline loops: CDR1 LGHNA, CDR2 YSLEER. Next came a second PCR, run for about 6 to 12 cycles, which used a sample-barcoded 5' primer along with a J-beta primer mix. All samples gave at least 2.5 million CDR3-containing paired-end reads. TCRdb reprocessed the 5' RACE reads with MiXCR, giving one entry per CDR3 protein. The top ten hold just over 4% of the sample, which has 1.5 million to 1.8 million distinct CDR3 sequences, about 45% seen once.

V is TRBV4-3 and J is TRBJ2-7; a weak D match, TRBD2 (6 bases). The origin of this receptor is a woman between 18 and 30 years old in good health. The source material was blood. This chain's CDR3 is CASSWLRGTPGEQYF. The CDR3 bases are TGCGCCAGCAGTTGGCTGCGGGGCACCCCCGGCGAGCAGTACTTC.